This entry features one T cell receptor (beta chain) sequence. Its antigen is still unknown. Study findings and constraints: Tumor memory CD4+ T cell TCR gene usage was found to cluster with blood and lymph node memory CD4+ cells and with lymph node naive CD4+ cells.

TCRdb fed the 5' RACE reads into MiXCR, producing one record per CDR3 protein. The sample includes about 62,000 distinct CDR3 sequences, 30% of them seen just once. Naive CD4+ cells had CD25+ Tregs removed. This receptor was obtained from a female donor with breast cancer. The specimen was tumor-infiltrating naive CD4+ T cells sorted from the breast tumor. Sample subset: naive CD4+ T cells, CD4+CD45RA+CD25-.

CDR3 DNA sequence: TGTGCCAGCAGCGCACAGGGACCGAACACTGAAGCTTTCTTT. Translated, it gives CASSAQGPNTEAFF. The chain recombines TRBV12-3 or TRBV12-4 with TRBJ1-1; D might be TRBD1 (6 bases). The length of the CDR3 is 14 residues. Trimming removed 6 bases from V and 1 base from J, with 12 bases in between.